These 18 T cell receptor beta chains share one sample of origin, sequenced in a study of beta chain features in type 1 diabetes. TCRB transcripts that were expressed got sequenced, as all of the isolated RNA had been reverse transcribed. Some clones are missing from TCRdb's copy, which holds only in-frame ones; the method was immunoSEQ multiplex PCR. The profile covers 200,000 to 250,000 clones, with 9.5% to 13% appearing a single time and 1% to 1.5% taken by the ten largest. Sequencing was performed on central memory CD4+ T cells from blood. The source is a man younger than 35 in good health.

A few counts support this clone. The chain carries TRBV4-3 and TRBJ1-1, with D perhaps matching TRBD1 (5 bases). Trimming removed 0 bases from V and 9 bases from J, with 17 bases in between. Germline loops: CDR1 LGHNA, CDR2 YSLEER. The CDR3 length is 15 residues. The CDR3 protein is CASSQDVGAGIKAFF. The CDR3 DNA reads TGCGCCAGCAGCCAAGACGTTGGGGCAGGGATCAAAGCTTTCTTT.

Only a few counts were recorded for this clone. The chain couples TRBV5-1 to TRBJ2-1; D uncertain. CDR3 size: 14 residues. Germline V CDR1 and CDR2: SGHRS, YFSETQ. Trimming stripped 0 bases from V and 3 bases from J, with 7 bases between. The CDR3 region is CASSLGTDYNEQFF. The DNA of the CDR3 is TGCGCCAGCAGCTTGGGAACGGACTACAATGAGCAGTTCTTC.

This rearrangement joins TRBV7-2 to TRBJ2-5; the match to TRBD2 covers 7 bases. V lost 1 base and J lost 1; bases outside the gene matches: 6. The CDR3 has 16 residues. CDR1 and CDR2 (germline): SGHTA, FQGNSA. The DNA of the CDR3 is TGTGCCAGCAGCTTAGATCGGAGCGGGGCCCAAGAGACCCAGTACTTC. Translation gives CASSLDRSGAQETQYF.

This clone was observed a few times. The V and J genes are TRBV4-1 and TRBJ2-3; D ambiguous. The germline CDR1 and CDR2 sequences are MGHRA and YSYEKL. The ends were cut back, 0 bases at V and 6 bases at J, with 7 bases in the middle. This CDR3 comprises 13 residues. CDR3 loop: CASSQDRGDTQYF. Here the CDR3 DNA reads TGCGCCAGCAGCCAAGATCGCGGCGATACGCAGTATTTT.

Only a few counts were recorded for this clone. The chain combines TRBV23-1 with TRBJ1-4; D possibly corresponds to TRBD1 (5 bases). TRBV23-1 is classed as an ORF, of uncertain function. CDR3 length: 17 amino acids. V lost 4 bases and J lost 8, with 23 bases in between. CDR3 sequence: CASSPPLTGRVDEKLFF. CDR3 bases: TGCGCCAGCAGTCCACCTTTAACAGGAAGGGTGGACGAAAAACTGTTTTTT.

This clone was seen a few times. V usage is TRBV30 and J usage is TRBJ2-1; 8 nucleotides line up with TRBD2. V shed 3 bases and J 0 bases; nucleotides not matched to a gene: 7. Germline V gene lookup returns CDR1 GTSNPN and CDR2 SVGIG (reference sequence). The CDR3 consists of 16 residues. The DNA for the CDR3 is TGTGCCTGGAGCCCGACGGGAGGGCCCTCCTACAATGAGCAGTTCTTC. Amino acids: CAWSPTGGPSYNEQFF.

This clone was detected many times. The chain uses TRBV4-3 and TRBJ2-1; no clear D. V shed 0 bases and J shed 8 bases, with 14 bases lying between them. The CDR3 sequence is 15 residues long. Germline values: CDR1 LGHNA, CDR2 YSLEER. CDR3 in amino acids: CASSQDPGKADEQFF. The CDR3 DNA is TGCGCCAGCAGCCAAGATCCCGGTAAGGCCGATGAGCAGTTCTTC.

This clone has a handful of counts. The chain recombines TRBV5-1 with TRBJ2-3; no firm D call. Germline-derived CDR1 and CDR2 are SGHRS and YFSETQ. Trimming shortened V by 4 bases and J by 0 bases, and 9 bases separated the two germline ends. CDR3 size: 14 residues. The CDR3 sequence is CASSSWASTDTQYF. The CDR3, as DNA: TGCGCCAGCAGCAGCTGGGCGAGCACAGATACGCAGTATTTT.

This chain links TRBV30 with TRBJ2-1; TRBD2 aligns across 9 bases. Germline lookup yields CDR1 GTSNPN and CDR2 SVGIG (reference sequence). The CDR3 is made up of 15 amino acids. The trim removed 4 bases at V and 5 bases at J, leaving 9 bases unmatched. CDR3 residues: CAWTNSGSRDNEQFF. CDR3 DNA sequence: TGTGCCTGGACTAATAGCGGGAGTCGAGACAATGAGCAGTTCTTC.

This clone occurred many times. Other DNA sequences in this sample translate to the same CDR3. The rearrangement uses TRBV4-1 and TRBJ2-2, with unresolved D. Germline V gene data show CDR1 as MGHRA and CDR2 as YSYEKL. This CDR3 spans 15 amino acids. The V end lost 1 base, the J end lost 2 bases, and 8 bases lay between the germline ends. CDR3 nucleotide sequence: TGCGCCAGCAGCCAAGGTTACAGCAACACCGGGGAGCTGTTTTTT. Translating it yields CASSQGYSNTGELFF.

The chain joins TRBV4-2 to TRBJ2-5; 9 nucleotides agree with TRBD2. Germline V lookup: CDR1 LGHNA, CDR2 YNFKEQ. The CDR3 sequence is 16 residues long. With 2 bases clipped from V and 5 bases from J, the junction kept 9 bases outside the gene matches. CDR3 nucleotide sequence: TGTGCCAGCAGCCAAACCTCGGGACTAGCCGACGAGACCCAGTACTTC. Translated: CASSQTSGLADETQYF.

The chain uses TRBV7-9 and TRBJ2-7; perhaps TRBD1 as D (5 bases). Germline V gene lookup returns CDR1 SEHNR and CDR2 FQNEAQ (reference sequence). V shed 6 bases and J shed 5 bases, with 14 bases lying between them. This CDR3 spans 13 amino acids. The CDR3 DNA reads TGTGCCAGCAGTTATAGGACAAGGGACGAGCAGTACTTC. Translated, it gives CASSYRTRDEQYF.

A few counts support this clone. This chain connects TRBV7-2 to TRBJ2-2, with 8 nucleotides matching TRBD1. CDR1 and CDR2 from the germline V gene are SGHTA and FQGNSA. This CDR3 is 15 amino acids long. V gave up 5 bases and J gave up 4 bases; unmatched junction bases: 6. The CDR3 DNA reads as TGTGCCAGCAGCCGCGACAGGGGTGGCACCGGGGAGCTGTTTTTT. This gives the protein CASSRDRGGTGELFF.

In its sample, this clone is medium-sized. The same CDR3 is also encoded by other DNA sequences in this sample. The genes are TRBV6-6 and TRBJ2-3; D ambiguous. Per the germline V gene, CDR1 is MNHNY and CDR2 is SVGAGI (reference sequence). V was pared by 0 bases and J by 0 bases, with 7 bases between. The CDR3 totals 15 residues. This CDR3 reads CASSYSGHSTDTQYF. DNA of the CDR3: TGTGCCAGCAGTTACTCCGGTCACAGCACAGATACGCAGTATTTT.

The chain employs TRBV9 and TRBJ1-1; D is uncertain. CDR3 length: 14 residues. V shed 3 bases and J shed 0 bases, with 9 bases lying between them. The germline CDR1 and CDR2 sequences are SGDLS and YYNGEE. CDR3 in DNA: TGTGCCAGCAGCGCGCATGTGATGAACACTGAAGCTTTCTTT. Residues: CASSAHVMNTEAFF.

This clone was detected only a few times. The V and J genes are TRBV6-1 and TRBJ2-7, with TRBD1 as a possible D gene (6 bases). The CDR3 runs to 18 residues. Per the germline V gene, CDR1 is MNHNS and CDR2 is SASEGT. Trimming removed 2 bases from V and 1 base from J, with 21 bases in between. CDR3 residues: CASSENGRGATGSYEQYF. The CDR3 DNA reads as TGTGCCAGCAGTGAAAACGGCAGGGGAGCGACGGGTTCCTACGAGCAGTACTTC.

V and J are TRBV28 and TRBJ1-5; TRBD1 is a possible D gene (6 bases). The CDR3 extends over 13 amino acids. The germline V and J ends were trimmed by 6 bases and 13 bases, with 19 bases remaining between them. Germline loops: CDR1 MDHEN, CDR2 SYDVKM. The CDR3 region is CASSLNRAFGQHF. The CDR3 DNA sequence: TGTGCCAGCAGCTTAAACAGGGCCTTCGGGCAGCATTTT.

The table lists this clone with a few counts. The J gene is TRBJ2-1, the V gene TRBV19; 7 nucleotides line up with TRBD1. V lost 2 bases and J lost 11; bases outside the gene matches: 3. The CDR3 runs to 12 residues. Germline V gene sequence: CDR1 LNHDA, CDR2 SQIVND (reference sequence). This CDR3 is CASSILGGKQFF. Here the CDR3 DNA reads TGTGCCAGTAGTATACTAGGGGGCAAGCAGTTCTTC.